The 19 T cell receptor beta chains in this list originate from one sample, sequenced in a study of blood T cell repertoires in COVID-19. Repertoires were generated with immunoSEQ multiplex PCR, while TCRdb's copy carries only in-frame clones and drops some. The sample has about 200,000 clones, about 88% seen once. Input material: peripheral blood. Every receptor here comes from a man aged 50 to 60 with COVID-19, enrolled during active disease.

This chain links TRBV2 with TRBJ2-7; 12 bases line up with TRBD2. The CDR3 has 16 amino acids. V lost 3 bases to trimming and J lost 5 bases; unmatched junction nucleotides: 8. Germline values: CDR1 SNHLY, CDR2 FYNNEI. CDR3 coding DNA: TGTGCCAGCAGTGAGCTAGCGGGGGGGTTTCCTAACGAGCAGTACTTC. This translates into CASSELAGGFPNEQYF. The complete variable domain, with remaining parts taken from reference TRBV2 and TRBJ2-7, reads EPEVTQTPSHQVTQMGQEVILRCVPISNHLYFYWYRQILGQKVEFLVSFYNNEISEKSEIFDDQFSVERPDGSNFTLKIRSTKLEDSAMYFCASSELAGGFPNEQYFGPGTRLTVT.

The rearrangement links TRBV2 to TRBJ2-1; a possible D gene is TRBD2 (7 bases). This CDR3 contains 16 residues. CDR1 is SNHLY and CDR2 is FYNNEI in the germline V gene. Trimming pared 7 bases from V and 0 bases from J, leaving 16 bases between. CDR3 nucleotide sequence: TGTGCCAGCATCCTCTTGGGAGGGGGCTCCTACAATGAGCAGTTCTTC. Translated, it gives CASILLGGGSYNEQFF.

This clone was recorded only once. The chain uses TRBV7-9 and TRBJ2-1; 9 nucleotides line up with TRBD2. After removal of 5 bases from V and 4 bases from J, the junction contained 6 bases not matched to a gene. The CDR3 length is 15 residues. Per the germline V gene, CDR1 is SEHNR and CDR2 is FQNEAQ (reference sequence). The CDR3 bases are TGTGCCAGCAGCCCTACTAGCGGGTTATACAATGAGCAGTTCTTC. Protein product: CASSPTSGLYNEQFF. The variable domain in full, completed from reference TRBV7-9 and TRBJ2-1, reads DTGVSQNPRHKITKRGQNVTFRCDPISEHNRLYWYRQTLGQGPEFLTYFQNEAQLEKSRLLSDRFSAERPKGSFSTLEIQRTEQGDSAMYLCASSPTSGLYNEQFFGPGTRLTVL.

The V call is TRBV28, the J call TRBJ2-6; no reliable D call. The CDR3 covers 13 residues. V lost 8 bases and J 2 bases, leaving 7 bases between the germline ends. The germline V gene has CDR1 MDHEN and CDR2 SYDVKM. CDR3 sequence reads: CASGRAGANVLTF. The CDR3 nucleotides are TGTGCCAGCGGTCGCGCTGGGGCCAACGTCCTGACTTTC.

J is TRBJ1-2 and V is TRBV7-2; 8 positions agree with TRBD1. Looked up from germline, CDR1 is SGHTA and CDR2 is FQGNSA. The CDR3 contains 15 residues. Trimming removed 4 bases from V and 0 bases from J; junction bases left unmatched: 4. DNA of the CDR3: TGTGCCAGCAGCTCTCGGACAGGGACTAACTATGGCTACACCTTC. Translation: CASSSRTGTNYGYTF. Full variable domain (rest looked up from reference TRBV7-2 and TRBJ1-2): GAGVSQSPSNKVTEKGKDVELRCDPISGHTALYWYRQSLGQGLEFLIYFQGNSAPDKSGLPSDRFSAERTGGSVSTLTIQRTQQEDSAVYLCASSSRTGTNYGYTFGSGTRLTVV.

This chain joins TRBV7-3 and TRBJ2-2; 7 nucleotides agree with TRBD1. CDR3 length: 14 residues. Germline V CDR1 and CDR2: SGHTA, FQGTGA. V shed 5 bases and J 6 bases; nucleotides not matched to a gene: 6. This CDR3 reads CASSLLQGSGELFF. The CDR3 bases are TGTGCCAGCAGCCTACTACAGGGGTCCGGGGAGCTGTTTTTT.

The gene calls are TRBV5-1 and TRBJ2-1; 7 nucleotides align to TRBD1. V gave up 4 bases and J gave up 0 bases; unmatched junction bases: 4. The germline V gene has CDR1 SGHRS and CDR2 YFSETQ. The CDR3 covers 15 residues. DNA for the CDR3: TGCGCCAGCAGCCCCTCAGGGGGCTCCTACAATGAGCAGTTCTTC. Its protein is CASSPSGGSYNEQFF.

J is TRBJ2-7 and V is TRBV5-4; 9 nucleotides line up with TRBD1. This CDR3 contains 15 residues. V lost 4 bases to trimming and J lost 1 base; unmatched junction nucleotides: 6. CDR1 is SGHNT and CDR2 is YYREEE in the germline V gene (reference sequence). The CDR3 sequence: CASSPRDRASYEQYF. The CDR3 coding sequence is TGTGCCAGCAGCCCCCGGGACAGGGCTTCCTACGAGCAGTACTTC.

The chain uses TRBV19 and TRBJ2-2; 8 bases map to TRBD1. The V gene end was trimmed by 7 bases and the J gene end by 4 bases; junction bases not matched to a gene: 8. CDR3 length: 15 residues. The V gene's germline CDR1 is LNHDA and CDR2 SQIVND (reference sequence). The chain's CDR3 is CASNHGRGPTGELFF. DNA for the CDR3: TGTGCCAGTAATCATGGCAGGGGGCCCACCGGGGAGCTGTTTTTT.

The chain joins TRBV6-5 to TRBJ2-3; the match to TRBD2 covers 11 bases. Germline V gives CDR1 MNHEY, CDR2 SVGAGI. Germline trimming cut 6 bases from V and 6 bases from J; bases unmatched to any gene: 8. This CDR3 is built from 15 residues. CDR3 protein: CASRRLAGGTDTQYF. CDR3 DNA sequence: TGTGCCAGCAGACGGTTAGCGGGGGGGACGGATACGCAGTATTTT.

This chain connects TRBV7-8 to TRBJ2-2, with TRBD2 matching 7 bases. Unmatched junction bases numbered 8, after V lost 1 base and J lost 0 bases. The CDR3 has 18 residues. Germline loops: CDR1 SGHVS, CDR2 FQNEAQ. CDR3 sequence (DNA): TGTGCCAGCAGCTTAGTTTCCGCTAGCGGAGCGAACACCGGGGAGCTGTTTTTT. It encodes CASSLVSASGANTGELFF.

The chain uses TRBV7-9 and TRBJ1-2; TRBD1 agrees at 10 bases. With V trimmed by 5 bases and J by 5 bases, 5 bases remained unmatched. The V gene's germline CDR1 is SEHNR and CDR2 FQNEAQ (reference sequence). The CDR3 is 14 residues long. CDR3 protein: CASSPGQGTYGYTF. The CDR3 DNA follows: TGTGCCAGCAGCCCGGGACAGGGGACATATGGCTACACCTTC.

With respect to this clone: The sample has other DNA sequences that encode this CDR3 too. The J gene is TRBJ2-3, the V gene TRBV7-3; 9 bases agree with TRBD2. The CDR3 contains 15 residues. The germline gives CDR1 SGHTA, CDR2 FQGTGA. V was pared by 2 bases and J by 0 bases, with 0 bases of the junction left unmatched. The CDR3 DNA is TGTGCCAGCAGCTTAGCGGGAGGGAGCACAGATACGCAGTATTTT. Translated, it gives CASSLAGGSTDTQYF.

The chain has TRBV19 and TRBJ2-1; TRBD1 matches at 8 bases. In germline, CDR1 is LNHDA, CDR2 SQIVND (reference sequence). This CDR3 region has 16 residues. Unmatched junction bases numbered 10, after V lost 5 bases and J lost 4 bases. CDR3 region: CASSPRGTGIYNEQFF. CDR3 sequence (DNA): TGTGCCAGTAGTCCTCGCGGGACAGGAATTTACAATGAGCAGTTCTTC.

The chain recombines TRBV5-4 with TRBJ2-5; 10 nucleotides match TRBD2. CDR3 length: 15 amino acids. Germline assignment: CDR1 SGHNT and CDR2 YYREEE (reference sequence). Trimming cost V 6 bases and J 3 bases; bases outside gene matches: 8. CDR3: CASTRRLAGEETQYF. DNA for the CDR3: TGTGCCAGCACCCGAAGGCTAGCGGGAGAAGAGACCCAGTACTTC.

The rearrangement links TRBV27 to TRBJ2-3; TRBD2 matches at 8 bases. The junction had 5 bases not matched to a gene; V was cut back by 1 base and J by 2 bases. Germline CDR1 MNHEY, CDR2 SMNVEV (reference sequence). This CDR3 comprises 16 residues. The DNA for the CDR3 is TGTGCCAGCAGTTTATTGGCGGGGGGATCCACAGATACGCAGTATTTT. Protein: CASSLLAGGSTDTQYF.

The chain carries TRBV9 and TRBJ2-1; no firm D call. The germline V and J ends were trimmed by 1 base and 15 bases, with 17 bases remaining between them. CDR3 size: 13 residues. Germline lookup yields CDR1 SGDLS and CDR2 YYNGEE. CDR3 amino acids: CASSVSAHTFPFF. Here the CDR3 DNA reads TGTGCCAGCAGCGTATCCGCCCACACGTTCCCGTTCTTC.

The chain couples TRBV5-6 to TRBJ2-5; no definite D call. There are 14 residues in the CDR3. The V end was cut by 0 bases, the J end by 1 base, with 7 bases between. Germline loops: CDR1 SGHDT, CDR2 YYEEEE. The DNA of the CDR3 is TGTGCCAGCAGCTTGGATCGGTTCCAAGAGACCCAGTACTTC. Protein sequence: CASSLDRFQETQYF.

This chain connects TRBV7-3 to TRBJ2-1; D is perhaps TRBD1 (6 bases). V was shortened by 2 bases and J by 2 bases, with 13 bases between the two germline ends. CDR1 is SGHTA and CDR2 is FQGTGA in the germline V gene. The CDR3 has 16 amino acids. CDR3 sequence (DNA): TGTGCCAGCAGCTTACAGGGCAGACAGGCCTACAATGAGCAGTTCTTC. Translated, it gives CASSLQGRQAYNEQFF.